This T cell receptor (beta chain) was profiled in a study of T cell responses to AZD1222 COVID-19 vaccine. Broader study findings: With two AZD1222 doses given, Spike-specific TCR breadth and depth both rose. The reported proportion of spike-specific TCRs targeting unmutated variant regions was nearly half.

V shed 4 bases, J shed 1 base, and the junction held 3 bases outside the gene matches. This CDR3 is 16 amino acids long. Germline CDR1 and CDR2: SGHRS and YFSETQ. TCRdb's copy holds only in-frame clones and misses some; the assay was immunoSEQ multiplex PCR. The sample lists under 150,000 clones; under 95% were seen once. Comments on this clone: No antigen is known for it.

J is TRBJ2-5 and V is TRBV5-1, with 14 nucleotides matching TRBD2. The TCR sequence derives from an adult in good health. The sample in question was peripheral blood, obtained on day 0 of AZD1222 vaccination. The CDR3 nucleotides are TGCGCCAGCAGCGAAGGACTAGCGGGGGGCCAAGAGACCCAGTACTTC. The encoded protein is CASSEGLAGGQETQYF. Complete variable domain (other parts from reference TRBV5-1 and TRBJ2-5): KAGVTQTPRYLIKTRGQQVTLSCSPISGHRSVSWYQQTPGQGLQFLFEYFSETQRNKGNFPGRFSGRQFSNSRSEMNVSTLELGDSALYLCASSEGLAGGQETQYFGPGTRLLVL.